The 2 T cell receptor beta chains listed next were all sequenced from one sample in a study of cytomegalovirus exposure and HLA in healthy donors. Vbeta (60) and Jbeta (13) primers were used in the PCR. Produced via immunoSEQ multiplex PCR; TCRdb's table is partial and in-frame only. The data contain about 180,000 clones, 80% of them singletons. The specimen was PBMCs. The origin of the receptors is a girl aged 5-17 years in good health and CMV-seropositive.

The rearrangement links TRBV11-3 to TRBJ2-1; D not certain. V was trimmed by 1 base and J by 4 bases, leaving 5 bases between them. The CDR3 runs 13 residues. CDR1 is SGHNT, CDR2 YENEEA, per germline. CDR3 protein: CASSLAMYNEQFF. The CDR3, as DNA: TGTGCCAGCAGCTTAGCTATGTACAATGAGCAGTTCTTC.

V usage is TRBV7-9 and J usage is TRBJ1-3; possible D gene TRBD1, 6 bases. This CDR3 spans 16 amino acids. The V end was cut by 5 bases, the J end by 0 bases, with 14 bases between. Per the germline V gene, CDR1 is SEHNR and CDR2 is FQNEAQ (reference sequence). The CDR3 spells CASSRVGTTSGNTIYF. As DNA, the CDR3 is TGTGCCAGCAGCAGAGTCGGGACAACCTCTGGAAACACCATATATTTT.